The 6 T cell receptor beta chains below all came from one sample that was sequenced in a study of cytomegalovirus exposure and HLA in healthy donors. The study ran its PCR with 60 Vbeta and 13 Jbeta primers. Measured with immunoSEQ multiplex PCR; TCRdb has only the in-frame clones, and not every one. In the table there are 200,000 or so clones, around 81% of which are singletons. Sequencing was performed on PBMCs. Receptor source: a woman between 18 and 30 years old in good health and CMV-seropositive.

The gene calls are TRBV4-2 and TRBJ1-3, with D perhaps TRBD1 (5 bases). The V gene's germline CDR1 is LGHNA and CDR2 YNFKEQ. Trimming left V 4 bases short and J 6 bases short, with 28 bases between. The CDR3 covers 19 residues. The CDR3 DNA reads TGTGCCAGCAGCCCTGGGCAATGGGGCCGGGTCCGACAGCAAAACACCATATATTTT. This codes for CASSPGQWGRVRQQNTIYF.

This chain joins TRBV4-2 and TRBJ2-2; tentatively, D is TRBD2 (5 bases). Germline V CDR1 and CDR2: LGHNA, YNFKEQ. The CDR3 covers 15 residues. The ends were cut back, 5 bases at V and 4 bases at J, with 14 bases in the middle. The CDR3 reads CASSSAVTSTGELFF. The CDR3 DNA is TGTGCCAGCAGCTCAGCGGTAACTAGCACCGGGGAGCTGTTTTTT.

This clone showed up just once. A junction end diverges from the germline sequence, so it may reflect a read error. The chain recombines TRBV7-7 with TRBJ1-1; D uncertain. CDR3 length: 13 amino acids. Germline V CDR1 and CDR2: SSHAT, FNYEAQ (reference sequence). CDR3 region: CASSSSRDTEAFF. In nucleotides, the CDR3 is TGTGCTAGCAGCTCCTCGCGTGACACTGAAGCTTTCTTT. The whole variable domain, filled in from reference TRBV7-7 and TRBJ1-1, reads GAGVSQSPRYKVTKRGQDVTLRCDPISSHATLYWYQQALGQGPEFLTYFNYEAQPDKSGLPSDRFSAERPEGSISTLTIQRTEQRDSAMYRCASSSSRDTEAFFGQGTRLTVV.

The V and J genes are TRBV11-1 and TRBJ1-1, with no clear D. This CDR3 is 14 amino acids long. Trimming removed 1 base from V and 4 bases from J, with 10 bases in between. Germline V gene data show CDR1 as SGHAT and CDR2 as FQDESV (reference sequence). In nucleotides, the CDR3 is TGTGCCAGCAGCTTAGATCGGTGGAGCACTGAAGCTTTCTTT. Protein sequence: CASSLDRWSTEAFF.

This chain connects TRBV6-5 to TRBJ1-2; TRBD1 is a possible D gene (5 bases). CDR1 and CDR2 from the germline V gene are MNHEY and SVGAGI. The CDR3 has 10 residues. V shed 6 bases and J shed 10 bases, with 9 bases lying between them. The DNA for the CDR3 is TGTGCCAGCAGGGGGACTGTCTACACCTTC. Encoded protein: CASRGTVYTF.

CDR3 sequence reads: CASSTYEGYTF. CDR3 coding DNA: TGTGCCAGCTCCACGTATGAGGGCTACACCTTC. The chain couples TRBV18 to TRBJ1-2; D not certain. This CDR3 region has 11 residues. CDR1 is KGHSH and CDR2 is LQKENI in the germline V gene. V dropped 6 bases and J dropped 8 bases, with 10 bases sitting between them.